This T cell receptor (beta chain) is drawn from a study of blood T cell repertoires in COVID-19. Overall study context: T cells, B-cell-depleted T cells, or PBMCs supplied cDNA or gDNA.

Authors' methods: For nucleated cells, counts were estimated from reference gene primer amplification. TCRdb's copy holds only in-frame clones and misses some; the assay was immunoSEQ multiplex PCR. V and J calls and clone size are as listed in that table; D and trimming were resolved from the DNA. The table includes roughly 250,000 clones, approximately 80% detected once. The CDR3 totals 11 residues. Looked up from germline, CDR1 is SGHAT and CDR2 is FQNNGV. The V gene lost 4 bases and the J gene lost 8 bases, with 6 bases spanning the gap. This clone came up once. J is TRBJ2-1 and V is TRBV11-2; no firm D call. The clonotype originates from a woman between 45 and 60 years old with acute or convalescent COVID-19. What was sequenced was peripheral blood. The CDR3: CASSSFDEQFF. The CDR3 DNA is TGTGCCAGCAGCTCTTTCGATGAGCAGTTCTTC.